This T cell receptor (beta chain) came from a study of Graves' ophthalmopathy and Graves' hyperthyroidism. Overall study results and limits: Ophthalmopathy versus stable hyperthyroidism: 13-signature model gave 87.88% sensitivity, roughly 81% specificity.

CDR1 MNHNS and CDR2 SASEGT come from the germline V gene. This CDR3 is 14 amino acids long. Germline trimming cut 10 bases from V and 3 bases from J; bases unmatched to any gene: 10. At least ten counts were recorded for this clonotype. The antigen is not known. Additional autoimmune diseases, uncontrolled infections, pregnancy or lactation disqualified patients. Amplification targeted the TCR beta CDR3 regions, with RNA transcripts as the source material. HTBI-primed RT-PCR formed the first round, and a multiplex PCR formed the second. One entry per CDR3 protein results from TCRdb running MiXCR on the multiplex PCR reads. The table includes 350,000 to 400,000 distinct CDR3 sequences, less than 20% detected once.

The sequence derives from a woman between 18 and 29 years old with stable Graves' hyperthyroidism. Material: peripheral blood. V and J are TRBV6-1 and TRBJ2-7; TRBD1 matches at 9 bases. CDR3 protein: CATSMTGGFYEQYF. The CDR3 DNA reads as TGTGCCACCTCGATGACAGGGGGTTTCTACGAGCAGTACTTC.